The clone carrying this T cell receptor beta chain was picked up a small number of times. Its matching antigen is unknown. These data are taken from a study of shared clonotypes between healthy human individuals. The overall study: Per-donor plates numbered three CD4 naive, three CD4 memory, two CD8 naive and one CD8 memory.

Study-level findings and limits: Memory subsets generally showed lower estimated richness than naive subsets.

Deep-level settings were used for running the assay. Sequenced by immunoSEQ multiplex PCR; TCRdb stores in-frame clones only, minus some. The repertoire has roughly 2.1 million clones, under 95% of them found once; the top ten carry roughly 1.8%. It was CD45RO-negative cells, positively selected for CCR7, that made up naive CD8 cells, with terminally differentiated effector memory CD45RA+ cells excluded. The germline CDR1 and CDR2 sequences are MNHEY and SMNVEV (reference sequence). Between the trimmed V and J ends, which lost 6 bases and 7 bases, there was a span of 15 bases. The CDR3 contains 13 residues.

The V call is TRBV27, the J call TRBJ1-2, with a tentative D call TRBD1 (6 bases). Sequencing input: naive CD8+ T cells from PBMCs. The receptor was derived from a man between 18 and 29 years old in good health. Some clones in this sample may be carry-over from other donors' samples. The CDR3 DNA sequence: TGTGCCAGCAGCCCCCGGGGGGCCATTGGCTACACCTTC. Its translation: CASSPRGAIGYTF.